This passage covers 25 T cell receptor beta chains from one sample sequenced in a study of beta chain features in type 1 diabetes. These TCRs' antigens remain unknown. General study points: When Type 1 diabetes patients were examined, their TCRB CDR3s proved moderately but significantly shorter in all four CD4+ subsets.

The whole isolated RNA underwent reverse transcription, so sequencing captured expressed TCRB transcripts. The table came from immunoSEQ multiplex PCR; TCRdb's copy has only in-frame clones and leaves some out. The sample has approximately 240,000 clones; roughly 16% are singletons. What was sequenced was naive CD4+ T cells from blood. These receptors all stem from a man aged 25-45 years with type 1 diabetes.

The CDR3 nucleotides read TGCAGCGTTTCAGGGTTTAGCACTGAAGCTTTCTTT. Protein product: CSVSGFSTEAFF. V gene TRBV29-1 combines with J gene TRBJ1-1; TRBD1 is a possible D gene (5 bases). In germline, CDR1 is SQVTM, CDR2 ANQGSEA. The CDR3 totals 12 residues. Trimming took off 5 bases at V and 4 bases at J, with 11 bases between the two ends.

The chain couples TRBV7-2 to TRBJ2-2; 9 bases line up with TRBD2. The CDR3 spans 15 residues. Trimming took 4 bases from V and 3 from J; bases not matched to a gene: 3. Germline V CDR1 and CDR2: SGHTA, FQGNSA. This CDR3 reads CASSSSGRYTGELFF. The CDR3 DNA follows: TGTGCCAGCAGCTCGAGCGGGAGGTACACCGGGGAGCTGTTTTTT.

This clone occurred a few times. This specimen includes other DNA sequences encoding the same CDR3. The J gene is TRBJ1-3, the V gene TRBV30; D unclear. The CDR3 sequence is 13 residues long. Between the trimmed V and J ends, which lost 0 bases and 4 bases, there was a span of 7 bases. Germline loops: CDR1 GTSNPN, CDR2 SVGIG (reference sequence). CDR3 sequence (DNA): TGTGCCTGGAGTGTACAAGGGGGAAACACCATATATTTT. Translating gives CAWSVQGGNTIYF.

This clone was detected a few times. The V call is TRBV28, the J call TRBJ2-7, with 9 bases matching TRBD2. J was trimmed by 1 base and V by 6 bases; bases with no gene match: 7. Germline CDR1 MDHEN, CDR2 SYDVKM. This CDR3 has 15 amino acids. The CDR3 DNA reads as TGTGCCAGCAGGAAGACTAGCGGAGATTCCTACGAGCAGTACTTC. Translation gives CASRKTSGDSYEQYF.

The chain couples TRBV21-1 to TRBJ1-5; no DNA check was done on the table's D call, TRBD1. TRBV21-1 is recorded as a pseudogene. CDR3 length: 16 amino acids. The CDR3 DNA reads as TGTGCCAGCAGCCCCGGGGAGGGGACAGGGAAACAGCCCCAGCATTTT. It translates to CASSPGEGTGKQPQHF.

The rearrangement links TRBV4-3 to TRBJ2-1; 11 nucleotides align to TRBD2. Per germline, CDR1 LGHNA and CDR2 YSLEER. The CDR3 is 17 residues long. The V and J ends lost 4 bases and 4 bases, in that order; junction bases with no gene match: 9. Here the CDR3 reads CASSRSATSGGYNEQFF. The CDR3 DNA sequence: TGCGCCAGCAGCCGCAGCGCTACTAGCGGGGGTTACAATGAGCAGTTCTTC.

This clone appeared a few times. The genes are TRBV29-1 and TRBJ2-3; 7 bases map to TRBD2. From germline, CDR1 is SQVTM and CDR2 ANQGSEA. V shed 2 bases and J 6 bases; nucleotides not matched to a gene: 8. The CDR3 is made up of 14 amino acids. The CDR3 DNA reads as TGCAGCGTTGAAACCACGCGGGGGACCGATACGCAGTATTTT. Its translation is CSVETTRGTDTQYF.

The genes are TRBV7-9 and TRBJ2-1; 7 positions agree with TRBD2. The trim removed 3 bases at V and 3 bases at J, leaving 5 bases unmatched. From germline, CDR1 is SEHNR and CDR2 FQNEAQ (reference sequence). This CDR3 spans 15 amino acids. The CDR3 bases are TGTGCCAGCAGCTTCTCCGGGACTAACTACAATGAGCAGTTCTTC. It translates to CASSFSGTNYNEQFF.

The gene calls are TRBV5-4 and TRBJ2-1, with D uncertain. The V end lost 0 bases, the J end lost 4 bases, and 8 bases lay between the germline ends. In germline, CDR1 is SGHNT, CDR2 YYREEE (reference sequence). The length of the CDR3 is 14 residues. This CDR3 reads CASSLVQTYNEQFF. In nucleotides, the CDR3 is TGTGCCAGCAGCTTGGTACAGACGTACAATGAGCAGTTCTTC.

The chain combines TRBV6-5 with TRBJ2-3; D ambiguous. Per germline, CDR1 MNHEY and CDR2 SVGAGI. V dropped 2 bases and J dropped 2 bases, with 8 bases sitting between them. The CDR3 is made up of 14 amino acids. Here the CDR3 DNA reads TGTGCCAGCAGTTACCGCCAAGTCACAGATACGCAGTATTTT. Translating it yields CASSYRQVTDTQYF.

V usage is TRBV9 and J usage is TRBJ2-3; 7 bases match TRBD2. The J segment lost 2 bases and the V segment lost 4 bases, leaving 7 bases of the junction unmatched. There are 15 residues in the CDR3. In germline, CDR1 is SGDLS, CDR2 YYNGEE. The CDR3 is CASSLGGGSTDTQYF. The CDR3 DNA is TGTGCCAGCAGCTTAGGCGGGGGATCCACAGATACGCAGTATTTT.

The rearrangement uses TRBV7-6 and TRBJ1-3; no firm D call. Germline assignment: CDR1 SGHVS and CDR2 FNYEAQ. Between the trimmed V and J ends, which lost 0 bases and 2 bases, there was a span of 11 bases. The CDR3 is 16 amino acids. The CDR3: CASSLAGKVPGNTIYF. CDR3 nucleotides: TGTGCCAGCAGCTTAGCAGGGAAGGTGCCTGGAAACACCATATATTTT.

CDR3 nucleotides: TGTGCCAGCAGCAGGGATTCTAATGAAAAACTGTTTTTT. It codes for CASSRDSNEKLFF. This sequence joins TRBV7-2 and TRBJ1-4; no clear D gene. CDR3 length: 13 residues. The V gene lost 5 bases and the J gene lost 3 bases, with 7 bases spanning the gap. Looked up from germline, CDR1 is SGHTA and CDR2 is FQGNSA.

The chain recombines TRBV28 with TRBJ1-3; 8 nucleotides align to TRBD1. CDR3 length: 15 amino acids. Trimming removed 5 bases from V and 4 bases from J; junction bases left unmatched: 7. Germline V lookup: CDR1 MDHEN, CDR2 SYDVKM. The chain's CDR3 is CASSTGQGSGNTIYF. The CDR3, as DNA: TGTGCCAGCAGTACCGGACAGGGATCCGGAAACACCATATATTTT.

The sample holds a few counts of this clone. The chain is built from TRBV29-1 and TRBJ1-1; TRBD1 might be the D (5 bases). The V gene's germline CDR1 is SQVTM and CDR2 ANQGSEA. This CDR3 is 8 amino acids long. Trimming shortened V by 7 bases and J by 11 bases, and 8 bases separated the two germline ends. CDR3 in amino acids: CSAEGAFF. The DNA for the CDR3 is TGCAGCGCAGAGGGGGCTTTCTTT.

This chain connects TRBV30 to TRBJ2-2; D gene ambiguous. V gave up 2 bases and J gave up 1 base, with 2 bases separating them. Germline V gives CDR1 GTSNPN, CDR2 SVGIG (reference sequence). CDR3 length equals 12 residues. CDR3 sequence (DNA): TGTGCCTGGAGTAAGAACACCGGGGAGCTGTTTTTT. It specifies CAWSKNTGELFF. Full variable domain (outside the CDR3, taken from reference TRBV30 and TRBJ2-2): SQTIHQWPATLVQPVGSPLSLECTVEGTSNPNLYWYRQAAGRGLQLLFYSVGIGQISSEVPQNLSASRPQDRQFILSSKKLLLSDSGFYLCAWSKNTGELFFGEGSRLTVL.

This clone was picked up a small number of times. This chain connects TRBV29-1 to TRBJ2-6, with TRBD1 as a possible D gene (5 bases). The V gene lost 4 bases and the J gene lost 4 bases, with 11 bases spanning the gap. Germline CDR1 SQVTM, CDR2 ANQGSEA. The CDR3 sequence is 14 residues long. For the CDR3, the DNA is TGCAGCGTTGCCCAGGGTACAGGGGCCAACGTCCTGACTTTC. Its protein is CSVAQGTGANVLTF.

The genes are TRBV4-1 and TRBJ2-7, with D possibly matching TRBD1 (6 bases). Trimming removed 1 base at V and 0 bases at J, with 10 bases between. Germline V gene lookup returns CDR1 MGHRA and CDR2 YSYEKL. CDR3 length: 15 amino acids. The DNA for the CDR3 is TGCGCCAGCAGCCAAGCACAGGGTAGCTCCTACGAGCAGTACTTC. It codes for CASSQAQGSSYEQYF.

The chain combines TRBV5-1 with TRBJ2-1; no firm D call. Per the germline V gene, CDR1 is SGHRS and CDR2 is YFSETQ. V lost 4 bases and J lost 5, with 4 bases in between. CDR3 length: 11 residues. The chain's CDR3 is CASSVNNEQFF. The CDR3 DNA sequence: TGCGCCAGCAGCGTGAACAATGAGCAGTTCTTC.

This chain links TRBV2 with TRBJ1-1, with 9 bases fitting TRBD1. This CDR3 comprises 14 residues. CDR1 and CDR2 from the germline V gene are SNHLY and FYNNEI. V lost 5 bases to trimming and J lost 4 bases; unmatched junction nucleotides: 5. CDR3 coding DNA: TGTGCCAGCAGTTTGGGACAGGGATCCACTGAAGCTTTCTTT. The encoded protein is CASSLGQGSTEAFF.

The chain employs TRBV6-4 and TRBJ2-3, with 9 nucleotides matching TRBD1. This CDR3 is 15 amino acids long. Germline V gives CDR1 MRHNA, CDR2 SNTAGT. Trimming took 6 bases from V and 2 from J; bases not matched to a gene: 6. The chain's CDR3 is CASSAGQGFTDTQYF. The CDR3 nucleotides read TGTGCCAGCAGCGCGGGACAGGGTTTCACAGATACGCAGTATTTT.

A few counts support this clone. The V and J genes are TRBV28 and TRBJ1-1; D is uncertain. The V and J ends lost 5 bases and 6 bases respectively, with 16 bases between them. This CDR3 is built from 14 residues. Germline values: CDR1 MDHEN, CDR2 SYDVKM. The CDR3 loop reads CASSQPSLEAEAFF. The CDR3 DNA sequence: TGTGCCAGCAGTCAGCCGTCCCTCGAGGCTGAAGCTTTCTTT.

This clone was counted between two and nine times. V and J are TRBV6-5 and TRBJ2-3, with D hard to call. The CDR3 totals 16 residues. The ends were cut back, 0 bases at V and 5 bases at J, with 15 bases in the middle. Germline assignment: CDR1 MNHEY and CDR2 SVGAGI. For the CDR3, the DNA is TGTGCCAGCAGTTACTCGATCTGGCCTACGGGAGATACGCAGTATTTT. Translating gives CASSYSIWPTGDTQYF.

This clone occurred a few times. The gene calls are TRBV28 and TRBJ2-1; 9 nucleotides agree with TRBD2. Germline V CDR1 and CDR2: MDHEN, SYDVKM. The CDR3 consists of 15 residues. V shed 6 bases, J shed 4 bases, and the junction held 7 bases outside the gene matches. The CDR3 protein is CASSTSGPQYNEQFF. DNA for the CDR3: TGTGCCAGCAGCACTAGCGGGCCACAGTACAATGAGCAGTTCTTC.

The chain employs TRBV29-1 and TRBJ2-2; D gene unclear. CDR1 is SQVTM and CDR2 is ANQGSEA in the germline V gene. The length of the CDR3 is 12 residues. Between the trimmed V and J ends, which lost 7 bases and 6 bases, there was a span of 12 bases. CDR3 in DNA: TGCAGCGGATTTCAGGATTCCGGGGAGCTGTTTTTT. Its protein product is CSGFQDSGELFF.